A single T cell receptor beta chain is shown here with its context. What this receptor recognizes is not known. The sample holds no much larger clone one base away, and base qualities are not on file. The study profiled bulk TCR beta-chain repertoires in matched peripheral blood, tumor and adjacent normal breast tissue taken from approximately 15 patients with early-stage breast cancer. Before surgery, about 5-11 mL of whole blood was collected into EDTA tubes and then processed within 2 hours. Peripheral blood mononuclear cells were isolated by Ficoll-Paque centrifugation in SepMate-50 tubes. For storage in liquid nitrogen, PBMCs were cryopreserved as aliquots of roughly 1.8 to 4 million cells in about 90% FBS with around 10% DMSO. Genomic DNA was extracted with the Qiagen AllPrep DNA/RNA Mini kit. This sample is drawn from a study of early stage breast cancer tumors (dated by TCRdb to the late 2010s). Turning to the overall study: Of the 16 invasive breast tumors, 12 to 13 were found to be estrogen receptor-positive, progesterone receptor-positive and HER2-negative. Across all samples, roughly 2,800,000 templates representing approximately 1,000,000 unique clonotypes were detected. On average, each sample got approximately 9.8-fold read coverage. Eight of the 12 ER+/PR+/HER2- tumors were invasive ductal carcinomas, while the other four were invasive lobular carcinomas. The paper as a whole reports these results and caveats: Repertoires from blood and normal breast were more alike than repertoires from blood and tumor, and in about 90% of the 16 patients, comparing each tissue with blood separated tumor from normal. Approximately 2.5-fold higher T cell density and higher clonality were observed in tumors than in adjacent normal breast tissue. Sequencing bulk genomic DNA from unsorted cells could not capture chain pairing or functional markers like CD4, CD8 and FOXP3. Enriched TCRB sequences shared across patients were mostly commonly generated sequences, unlikely to play an important role in the tumor microenvironment. Because the cohort was small, a breakdown by tumor subtype could not be done.

Every sample was amplified as two independent genomic DNA replicates, using around 0.46 ug for blood and about 1.4 ug for tumor or normal breast. Following the manufacturer's instructions, the ImmunoSeq Intro kit was used to carry out TCRB sequencing on genomic DNA. For absolute quantification, the approximately 32-cycle multiplex PCR included proprietary primers along with spike-in control sequences. Single-end 150-bp reads were used to sequence an 87-bp fragment covering the CDR3 and the flanking V and J genes. Seven samples, with two replicates for each sample, were multiplexed per lane of an Illumina MiSeq using version 3.0 chemistry. In the paper's pipeline: Raw data were processed with the vendor's proprietary pipeline, and both replicates were merged into a single result per sample. To define clonotypes, the study grouped productive rearrangements that shared the V-gene family, CDR3 amino acid sequence and J-gene segment. To compute clonality, the normalized Shannon entropy (Pielou evenness) of TCRB abundances was subtracted from 1. T cell density was estimated by dividing total templates by the number of input cells inferred from the DNA input amount. Recon with default parameters was used to estimate total repertoire diversity and clonality. Clonotypes with over 0.1% abundance in tumor and at least 32-fold higher abundance in tumor than in normal breast were defined as tumor-enriched. Drawn from immuneACCESS, this table holds only the in-frame rearrangements with V and J called that TCRdb kept. Clones are partly lost; checked studies trace under half to an unresolved V gene and leave the rest unexplained. V, J and clone size were drawn from that table, and D and trimming were deduced from the DNA. In this sample the table shows approximately 70,000 clones, approximately 80% of which occur a single time. The leading ten clones occupy about 4.8% of the sample.

Trimming removed 6 bases from V and 5 bases from J, leaving 13 bases between the germline ends. The germline V gene sets CDR1 to MDHEN and CDR2 to SYDVKM. From its cysteine to its phenylalanine, the CDR3 spans 13 amino acids. CDR3 DNA is the only sequence kept; it has 39 bases, read in frame from the first base. The sequence was obtained from a person aged 35 to 50 with breast cancer. Sequences were obtained from blood. The chain links TRBV28 with TRBJ2-5, with TRBD2 as a weak D call on 6 bases. The bases are TGTGCCAGCAGCATGGAGGGCCGCGAGACCCAGTACTTC. Its protein reads: CASSMEGRETQYF.